This TCR beta chain was documented in a study of T cells after yellow fever vaccination. About the study: Some fractions had low cell numbers, and these were prepared with SMART-Seq v4 Ultra Low Input. General study findings and limits: The study re-detected most primary-vaccination clones after the booster (96% CD4, roughly 90% CD8). By day 5 rather than day 15, the secondary response had peaked, though it was weaker.

V was clipped by 0 bases and J by 3 bases, with 15 bases between them. This CDR3 is 16 amino acids long. Germline V gene data show CDR1 as WNHNN and CDR2 as SYGVQD (reference sequence). MiXCR, run by TCRdb on the 5' RACE reads, gives a single entry per CDR3 protein. Among over 70,000 distinct CDR3 sequences, just under 8% were seen once, and the ten largest hold 41%. In its sample, this clonotype was seen a few times. What it recognizes is unknown. The TCR comes from a man younger than 45 who received the YFV17D yellow fever vaccine. This chain links TRBV10-1 with TRBJ2-7; perhaps TRBD2 as D (5 bases). The material was CD8+ T cells sorted from PBMCs, obtained on the day of the yellow fever booster vaccination. CDR3 in amino acids: CASSESGEGAGYEQYF. The CDR3 DNA is TGCGCCAGCAGTGAGTCTGGTGAGGGAGCCGGCTACGAGCAGTACTTC.